One TCR beta chain is described in this entry. Axillary draining lymph nodes of breast cancer patients supplied the node samples. The sample comes from a study of breast tumors, draining lymph nodes, adjacent tissues. TCRdb called the multiplex PCR reads again in MiXCR, with one record for every CDR3 protein. The sample consists of approximately 150,000 distinct CDR3 sequences, over 25% of them appearing once. V was trimmed by 3 bases and J by 1 base, leaving 13 bases between them. CDR1 and CDR2 from the germline V gene are MRHNA and SNTAGT. This CDR3 comprises 16 residues. J is TRBJ2-1 and V is TRBV6-4, with TRBD1 as a possible D gene (6 bases). The TCR comes from a female donor with breast cancer. Some clones in this sample may be carry-over from other donors' samples. Sequencing was carried out using axillary lymph node tissue. DNA for the CDR3: TGTGCCAGCAGTGAGTCCTTAGGACAGTCCTACAATGAGCAGTTCTTC. Its translation: CASSESLGQSYNEQFF.